This T cell receptor (beta chain) originates from a study of blood T cell repertoires in COVID-19. Data came from immunoSEQ multiplex PCR; TCRdb stores just in-frame clones and leaves some out. The sample contains about 120,000 clones, around 80% of which appear only once. Between the trimmed V and J ends, which lost 1 base and 1 base, there was a span of 8 bases. This CDR3 is 14 amino acids long. The germline CDR1 and CDR2 sequences are SGHDT and YYEEEE. Sample: peripheral blood. V gene TRBV5-6 combines with J gene TRBJ1-2; D is unresolved. The sequence came from a woman in her sixties or seventies with acute or convalescent COVID-19. In nucleotides, the CDR3 is TGTGCCAGCAGCTTGTTCCAGGTTAACTATGGCTACACCTTC. This gives the protein CASSLFQVNYGYTF. The whole variable domain, filled in from reference TRBV5-6 and TRBJ1-2, reads DAGVTQSPTHLIKTRGQQVTLRCSPKSGHDTVSWYQQALGQGPQFIFQYYEEEERQRGNFPDRFSGHQFPNYSSELNVNALLLGDSALYLCASSLFQVNYGYTFGSGTRLTVV.